This TCR beta chain was found in a study of blood T cell repertoires in COVID-19. Study-level background: PBMCs, B-cell-depleted T cells, or T cells were the source of the cDNA or gDNA that made up the material.

V was clipped by 0 bases and J by 0 bases, with 10 bases between them. The CDR3 length is 15 residues. The germline CDR1 and CDR2 sequences are SGHRS and YFSETQ. The study recruited people aged about 18 to 89 years across under 25 US areas. The table came from immunoSEQ multiplex PCR; TCRdb's copy has only in-frame clones and leaves some out. Of roughly 220,000 clones listed, 70% to 90% are singletons. The source of this sequence is a woman in her thirties or forties with acute COVID-19. The chain carries TRBV5-1 and TRBJ2-7; unclear D gene. Input material: PBMCs or T cells enriched from blood (not recorded which). The CDR3 nucleotides read TGCGCCAGCAGCTTGGACAGTACGAGCTCCTACGAGCAGTACTTC. It codes for CASSLDSTSSYEQYF.